Below are 9 T cell receptor beta chains sequenced from a single sample in a study of tumor and adjacent non-tumor tissue in lung cancer (dated by TCRdb to the late 2010s). Bulk unsorted tissue served as the source for RNA extraction, and RNA quality was assessed using a NanoDrop ND-1000 and an Agilent 2100. Preparation of the library involved multiplex PCR. Sequencing used an Illumina HiSeq 2500. Following protocols modified from ARM-PCR, the researchers constructed TCRbeta libraries through three rounds of nested PCR with primers (Table S4). TCRdb cleaned the public reads at Q25 with fastp, built clones with MiXCR and kept in-frame beta chains. A single entry per CDR3 protein holds the most common genes and DNA from its merged rows. The sample yields 200,000 to 250,000 distinct CDR3 sequences; about two thirds were counted once. The ten largest clones take up about 25% of the sample. Sequences were obtained from lung tumor tissue. The receptors were gathered from a man between 60 and 70 years old with non-small cell lung cancer.

This clonotype was seen only a few times. This rearrangement joins TRBV4-2 to TRBJ1-1; D ambiguous. Germline values: CDR1 LGHNA, CDR2 YNFKEQ. This CDR3 has 17 amino acids. V was clipped by 2 bases and J by 0 bases, with 16 bases between them. The CDR3 nucleotides are TGTGCCAGCAGCCAAATCTTTCTGGACCTCATGAACACTGAAGCTTTCTTT. Protein product: CASSQIFLDLMNTEAFF.

This clonotype has at least ten counts. The chain joins TRBV12-3 or TRBV12-4 to TRBJ2-1, with TRBD2 matching 12 bases. There are 14 residues in the CDR3. The trim removed 8 bases at V and 4 bases at J, leaving 3 bases unmatched. The CDR3 region has the DNA TGTGCCAGCCAAACTAGCGGGGGGTACAATGAGCAGTTCTTC. This codes for CASQTSGGYNEQFF.

About this clonotype: One end of the junction fails to match germline, which may point to a read error. J is TRBJ2-5 and V is TRBV20-1; D gene unclear. CDR1 and CDR2 (germline): DFQATT, SNEGSKA (reference sequence). The CDR3 has 13 residues. The CDR3 bases are TGCAGTGATAGAGTAGGGCCCCAAGAGACCCAGTACTTC. It translates to CSDRVGPQETQYF.

As to this clonotype: With a much larger clone just one base away, this may be a read error. V gene TRBV20-1 combines with J gene TRBJ2-3; D unclear. V was cut by 0 bases and J by 4 bases, with 8 bases left in between. The CDR3 sequence is 13 residues long. Germline lookup yields CDR1 DFQATT and CDR2 SNEGSKA (reference sequence). In nucleotides, the CDR3 is TGCAGTGCTAGAGATCCCTTTTCAGATACGCAGTATTTT. Protein: CSARDPFSDTQYF.

Note on this clonotype: Given the absence of the conserved phenylalanine or tryptophan at the CDR3 end, a read error is likely. The V call is TRBV11-2, the J call TRBJ2-5; TRBD1 or TRBD2 may be the D gene (5 bases each). CDR1 is SGHAT, CDR2 FQNNGV, per germline. V was cut by 3 bases and J by 5 bases, with 19 bases left in between. This CDR3 has 16 amino acids. CDR3 DNA: TGTGCCAGCAGCTTCACAATGGGGGAGCCAAAGGAGACCCAGTACCTC. Its translation: CASSFTMGEPKETQYL.

V usage is TRBV11-3 and J usage is TRBJ2-3; tentative D call: TRBD1 (5 bases). The DNA end is more similar to TRBJ1-5, so the J call may be wrong. Germline V gives CDR1 SGHNT, CDR2 YENEEA. The CDR3 length is 19 residues. The CDR3 DNA follows: TGTGCCAGCAGCTTAGATCCCCTAGAAGTCGGGGACCGCACGGATACGCAGCATTTT. Its protein product is CASSLDPLEVGDRTDTQHF.

In its sample, this clonotype was seen a few times. V and J are TRBV20-1 and TRBJ1-5; 7 nucleotides match TRBD1. J was trimmed by 3 bases and V by 3 bases; bases with no gene match: 8. This CDR3 comprises 15 residues. Germline CDR1 and CDR2: DFQATT and SNEGSKA (reference sequence). The CDR3 DNA reads TGCAGTGCTAGCGAAGGTGACAGGGTCAATCAGCCCCAGCATTTT. Translating it yields CSASEGDRVNQPQHF.

This clonotype turned up a few times. DNA of the CDR3: TGCGCCAGCAGCCAAGGTCTGAGCAATCAGCCCCAGCATTTT. Residues: CASSQGLSNQPQHF. The chain has TRBV4-1 and TRBJ1-5, with D uncertain. CDR1 is MGHRA, CDR2 YSYEKL, per germline. The CDR3 is made up of 14 amino acids. V lost 1 base to trimming and J lost 1 base, with 5 bases between them.

A remark on this clonotype: Here the CDR3 omits its conserved ending phenylalanine or tryptophan, so a read error is the likely source. CDR3 nucleotide sequence: TGCGCCAACAGCCAAGATAGAGCGGGCACCATAGATACGCAGTATTAT. The encoded protein is CANSQDRAGTIDTQYY. The chain joins TRBV4-3 to TRBJ2-3; D is perhaps TRBD2 (6 bases). CDR1 and CDR2 from the germline V gene are LGHNA and YSLEER. CDR3 length: 16 residues.